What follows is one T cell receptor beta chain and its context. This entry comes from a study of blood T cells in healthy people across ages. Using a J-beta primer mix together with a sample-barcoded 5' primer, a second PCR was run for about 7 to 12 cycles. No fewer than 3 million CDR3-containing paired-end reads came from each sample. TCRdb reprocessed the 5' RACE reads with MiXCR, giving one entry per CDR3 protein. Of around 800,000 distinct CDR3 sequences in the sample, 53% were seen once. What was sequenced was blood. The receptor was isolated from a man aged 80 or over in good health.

The CDR3 coding sequence is TGTGCCAGCAGTTTAGCGACGGCCTACAATGAGCAGTTCTTC. It is translated as CASSLATAYNEQFF. The gene calls are TRBV12-3 or TRBV12-4 and TRBJ2-1; no firm D call. This CDR3 comprises 14 residues. Trimming took off 0 bases at V and 2 bases at J, with 5 bases between the two ends.